Below are 30 T cell receptor beta chains sequenced from a single sample in a study of CD4 T cells in relation to SARS-CoV-2 and coronaviruses. Some clones are missing from TCRdb's copy, which holds only in-frame ones; the method was immunoSEQ multiplex PCR. This table holds some 69,000 clones, roughly 93% found once. CD4+ T cells from unexposed donors were obtained before the COVID-19 pandemic (2011-2018). The sequenced material came from naive CD4+ T cells from PBMCs. Subset described: naive CD4+ T cells isolated by negative enrichment. The origin of the receptors is a human donor in good health.

V is TRBV6-1 and J is TRBJ2-3; 8 positions match TRBD2. The V gene end was trimmed by 0 bases and the J gene end by 4 bases; junction bases not matched to a gene: 21. The germline V gene encodes CDR1 MNHNS and CDR2 SASEGT. The CDR3 length is 21 residues. The CDR3 region is CASSEALLGVAGSHLADTQYF. The CDR3 bases are TGTGCCAGCAGTGAAGCGCTTCTTGGGGTAGCGGGATCTCATCTGGCAGATACGCAGTATTTT.

This clone was counted once. The chain has TRBV7-8 and TRBJ2-5; possibly TRBD2 for D (5 bases). This CDR3 is 14 amino acids long. V shed 2 bases and J shed 5 bases, with 12 bases lying between them. Germline CDR1 is SGHVS and CDR2 is FQNEAQ. The CDR3 nucleotides are TGTGCCAGCAGCTTATCAAACGGGAAGGAGACCCAGTACTTC. Its translation: CASSLSNGKETQYF.

This clone was found once. The chain carries TRBV28 and TRBJ1-4, with D perhaps matching TRBD1 (6 bases). V was pared by 5 bases and J by 8 bases, with 15 bases between. Looked up from germline, CDR1 is MDHEN and CDR2 is SYDVKM. This CDR3 region has 14 residues. CDR3 nucleotides: TGTGCCAGCAGTCGTCCCACAGGGTACGAAAAACTGTTTTTT. Its protein is CASSRPTGYEKLFF.

The chain couples TRBV25-1 to TRBJ2-7; a possible D gene is TRBD2 (6 bases). This CDR3 is built from 15 residues. V gave up 2 bases and J gave up 5 bases, with 16 bases separating them. Germline V CDR1 and CDR2: MGHDK, SYGVNS. The CDR3 DNA sequence: TGTGCCAGCAGTGAACGCCGTCCGGGAGCGCACGAGCAGTACTTC. Amino acid sequence: CASSERRPGAHEQYF.

V gene TRBV5-1 combines with J gene TRBJ2-5; D is possibly TRBD2 (5 bases). The CDR3 loop spans 15 amino acids. V lost 0 bases and J 1 base, leaving 10 bases between the germline ends. The germline CDR1 and CDR2 sequences are SGHRS and YFSETQ. CDR3 DNA sequence: TGCGCCAGCAGCTTGGCTGGCGGGTCCCAAGAGACCCAGTACTTC. Its protein is CASSLAGGSQETQYF.

Only one count was recorded for this clone. The CDR3 is CASGVLSGGANVLTF. Here the CDR3 DNA reads TGTGCCAGCGGGGTTCTGTCCGGGGGGGCCAACGTCCTGACTTTC. The gene calls are TRBV11-2 and TRBJ2-6; D is ambiguous. Germline V gives CDR1 SGHAT, CDR2 FQNNGV. CDR3 length equals 15 residues. V was trimmed by 8 bases and J by 4 bases, leaving 15 bases between them.

The J gene is TRBJ2-3, the V gene TRBV10-1; the D gene is possibly TRBD1 (5 bases). Deletions cut 6 bases from V and 2 bases from J, with 12 bases between. CDR1 is WNHNN and CDR2 is SYGVQD in the germline V gene (reference sequence). The CDR3 extends over 14 amino acids. The CDR3 reads CASSPPGHTDTQYF. For the CDR3, the DNA is TGCGCCAGCAGCCCCCCAGGGCACACAGATACGCAGTATTTT.

This clone was counted a few times. The rearrangement links TRBV28 to TRBJ1-3; D is ambiguous. The CDR3 has 16 amino acids. Germline CDR1 is MDHEN and CDR2 is SYDVKM. Trimming stripped 3 bases from V and 1 base from J, with 13 bases between. CDR3 residues: CASSFHRPGSGNTIYF. The DNA for the CDR3 is TGTGCCAGCAGTTTCCATCGCCCCGGGTCTGGAAACACCATATATTTT.

This sequence joins TRBV27 and TRBJ2-3, with a tentative D call TRBD1 (5 bases). CDR3 length equals 13 residues. The germline V gene has CDR1 MNHEY and CDR2 SMNVEV (reference sequence). V lost 6 bases to trimming and J lost 7 bases, with 14 bases between them. In DNA form, the CDR3 reads TGTGCCAGCAGCCTAGAGGCAGGGTATACGCAGTATTTT. Its protein product is CASSLEAGYTQYF.

The chain is built from TRBV3-1 (or the pseudogene TRBV3-2) and TRBJ2-1; 10 bases are shared with TRBD2. The CDR3 is 15 residues long. V was clipped by 6 bases and J by 7 bases; unmatched bases: 9. Germline CDR1 and CDR2: LGHDT and YNNKEL (reference sequence). The CDR3 sequence is CASSRLAGLWNEQFF. CDR3 DNA: TGTGCCAGCAGTCGACTAGCGGGTTTGTGGAATGAGCAGTTCTTC.

This clone is a singleton in its sample. The J gene is TRBJ2-7, the V gene TRBV12-3 or TRBV12-4; D is perhaps TRBD1 (6 bases). CDR3 size: 12 residues. Trimming pared 4 bases from V and 4 bases from J, leaving 8 bases between. In DNA form, the CDR3 reads TGTGCCAGCAGTTCCAGGGGTTACGAGCAGTACTTC. This gives the protein CASSSRGYEQYF.

The chain couples TRBV24-1 to TRBJ2-2, with unresolved D. This CDR3 contains 12 residues. Per the germline V gene, CDR1 is KGHDR and CDR2 is SFDVKD. The ends were cut back, 8 bases at V and 5 bases at J, with 8 bases in the middle. The CDR3 region has the DNA TGTGCCACCAACGAGCGTACCGGGGAGCTGTTTTTT. Translating gives CATNERTGELFF.

The gene calls are TRBV19 and TRBJ1-5, with D perhaps matching TRBD1 (5 bases). Germline CDR1 reads LNHDA; CDR2 reads SQIVND (reference sequence). V was clipped by 4 bases and J by 4 bases, with 8 bases between them. This CDR3 spans 13 amino acids. The CDR3 coding sequence is TGTGCCAGTAGTAGACAGCCAAATCAGCCCCAGCATTTT. Its protein is CASSRQPNQPQHF.

This chain uses TRBV2 with TRBJ2-3, with D uncertain. CDR3 length: 16 residues. Per the germline V gene, CDR1 is SNHLY and CDR2 is FYNNEI. V was trimmed by 6 bases and J by 0 bases, leaving 16 bases between them. The CDR3 protein is CASSAIGRSSTDTQYF. The CDR3 nucleotides are TGTGCCAGCAGCGCAATTGGACGGTCTAGCACAGATACGCAGTATTTT.

The V gene is TRBV27, the J gene TRBJ2-7; D possibly matches TRBD1 or TRBD2 (5 bases each). The CDR3 has 15 amino acids. Germline lookup yields CDR1 MNHEY and CDR2 SMNVEV (reference sequence). V was pared by 5 bases and J by 1 base, with 15 bases between. CDR3 in amino acids: CASSQMGPKSYEQYF. CDR3 nucleotide sequence: TGTGCCAGCAGTCAAATGGGACCAAAATCCTACGAGCAGTACTTC.

The chain combines TRBV18 with TRBJ1-3, with D possibly being TRBD1 (5 bases). Per germline, CDR1 KGHSH and CDR2 LQKENI. The V gene lost 5 bases and the J gene lost 3 bases, with 11 bases spanning the gap. The CDR3 sequence is 14 residues long. CDR3 protein: CASSSQRGGNTIYF. For the CDR3, the DNA is TGTGCCAGCTCATCACAGAGGGGTGGAAACACCATATATTTT.

The rearrangement links TRBV12-3 or TRBV12-4 to TRBJ1-2; D remains ambiguous. V was cut by 4 bases and J by 5 bases, with 5 bases left in between. This CDR3 is 11 amino acids long. The CDR3: CASSSGYGYTF. In nucleotides, the CDR3 is TGTGCCAGCAGTTCGGGATATGGCTACACCTTC.

The chain joins TRBV27 to TRBJ2-7; TRBD1 matches at 8 bases. Germline V gene sequence: CDR1 MNHEY, CDR2 SMNVEV (reference sequence). CDR3 size: 17 residues. V lost 6 bases and J lost 6; bases outside the gene matches: 19. CDR3 coding DNA: TGTGCCAGCAGGCAGGACAGGGCCACTCCGGGTTACGCCGAGCAGTACTTC. Amino acid sequence: CASRQDRATPGYAEQYF.

This chain links TRBV6-5 with TRBJ2-2, with TRBD1 identical over 7 bases. CDR1 and CDR2 (germline): MNHEY, SVGAGI. With 6 bases clipped from V and 4 bases from J, the junction kept 5 bases outside the gene matches. The CDR3 spans 14 residues. The CDR3 here is CASRDRVRTGELFF. The CDR3 coding sequence is TGTGCCAGCAGAGACAGGGTCCGCACCGGGGAGCTGTTTTTT.

The V gene is TRBV2, the J gene TRBJ1-5, with D possibly TRBD1 on 6 matching bases. This CDR3 is built from 13 residues. V was cut by 7 bases and J by 6 bases, with 13 bases left in between. CDR1 and CDR2 from the germline V gene are SNHLY and FYNNEI. This chain's CDR3 is CASKEGGVQPQHF. CDR3 nucleotides: TGTGCCAGCAAGGAGGGGGGCGTTCAGCCCCAGCATTTT. Using reference TRBV2 and TRBJ1-5 for the parts outside the CDR3, the full variable domain is EPEVTQTPSHQVTQMGQEVILRCVPISNHLYFYWYRQILGQKVEFLVSFYNNEISEKSEIFDDQFSVERPDGSNFTLKIRSTKLEDSAMYFCASKEGGVQPQHFGDGTRLSIL.

The V gene is TRBV19, the J gene TRBJ2-3; 11 bases line up with TRBD2. This CDR3 region has 15 residues. Germline V lookup: CDR1 LNHDA, CDR2 SQIVND (reference sequence). V was pared by 9 bases and J by 2 bases, with 7 bases of the junction left unmatched. CDR3 bases: TGTGCCAGCAATCTAGCGGGGGGACCCACAGATACGCAGTATTTT. Amino acids: CASNLAGGPTDTQYF.

The genes are TRBV24-1 and TRBJ1-2; D is uncertain. There are 13 residues in the CDR3. Deletions cut 1 base from V and 5 bases from J, with 7 bases between. Germline V gene data show CDR1 as KGHDR and CDR2 as SFDVKD. The CDR3 sequence is CATSDFVGYGYTF. The CDR3 nucleotides read TGTGCCACCAGTGATTTTGTGGGGTATGGCTACACCTTC.

The chain carries TRBV6-5 and TRBJ2-1; 11 bases match TRBD1. This CDR3 spans 15 amino acids. The junction had 9 bases not matched to a gene; V was cut back by 7 bases and J by 7 bases. CDR1 is MNHEY and CDR2 is SVGAGI in the germline V gene. CDR3 nucleotides: TGTGCCAGCAAGATAGGACAGGGGGCGACTAATGAGCAGTTCTTC. Translating gives CASKIGQGATNEQFF.

This rearrangement joins TRBV24-1 to TRBJ2-3; 9 positions match TRBD2. This CDR3 region has 15 residues. Looked up from germline, CDR1 is KGHDR and CDR2 is SFDVKD. V dropped 7 bases and J dropped 6; count of bases not matched to a gene: 10. This CDR3 is CATSQTSGSSDTQYF. The CDR3 coding sequence is TGTGCCACCAGCCAGACTAGCGGCTCATCGGATACGCAGTATTTT.

The chain couples TRBV6-2 or TRBV6-3 to TRBJ2-1; D unresolved. This CDR3 region has 16 residues. The germline CDR1 and CDR2 sequences are MNHEY and SVGEGT. V lost 2 bases to trimming and J lost 0 bases, with 11 bases between them. The CDR3 region has the DNA TGTGCCAGCAGTTACATGGGCAGGAGCTCCTACAATGAGCAGTTCTTC. As protein: CASSYMGRSSYNEQFF.

The chain has TRBV30 and TRBJ1-1; the D gene is possibly TRBD1 (6 bases). CDR1 is GTSNPN, CDR2 SVGIG, per germline (reference sequence). The germline V and J ends were trimmed by 5 bases and 1 base, with 17 bases remaining between them. This CDR3 region has 15 residues. CDR3: CAWVSGDTSNTEAFF. The CDR3 bases are TGTGCCTGGGTGTCAGGGGATACTTCGAACACTGAAGCTTTCTTT.

The rearrangement joins TRBV27 to TRBJ2-7; 10 bases line up with TRBD1. The CDR3 is 14 residues long. V was clipped by 3 bases and J by 3 bases; unmatched bases: 2. Germline lookup yields CDR1 MNHEY and CDR2 SMNVEV (reference sequence). CDR3 in DNA: TGTGCCAGCAGTTTTAGGGACAGGGGCTACGAGCAGTACTTC. It yields the protein CASSFRDRGYEQYF.

This chain links TRBV5-1 with TRBJ1-4, with D unresolved. The CDR3 is 17 residues long. The ends were cut back, 0 bases at V and 2 bases at J, with 14 bases in the middle. Germline V gene data show CDR1 as SGHRS and CDR2 as YFSETQ. The CDR3: CASSLGPVGSTNEKLFF. For the CDR3, the DNA is TGCGCCAGCAGCTTGGGCCCCGTTGGGTCGACTAATGAAAAACTGTTTTTT. Combining the CDR3 with reference TRBV5-1 and TRBJ1-4 gives the whole variable domain KAGVTQTPRYLIKTRGQQVTLSCSPISGHRSVSWYQQTPGQGLQFLFEYFSETQRNKGNFPGRFSGRQFSNSRSEMNVSTLELGDSALYLCASSLGPVGSTNEKLFFGSGTQLSVL.

The chain has TRBV18 and TRBJ2-2; a possible D gene is TRBD2 (6 bases). CDR1 and CDR2 (germline): KGHSH, LQKENI. Trimming removed 5 bases at V and 4 bases at J, with 8 bases between. This CDR3 is 13 amino acids long. The CDR3 sequence is CASSGLSTGELFF. In nucleotides, the CDR3 is TGTGCCAGCTCAGGACTAAGCACCGGGGAGCTGTTTTTT.

The gene calls are TRBV19 and TRBJ2-4, with D tentatively TRBD1 (6 bases). CDR3 length: 15 residues. In germline, CDR1 is LNHDA, CDR2 SQIVND (reference sequence). V lost 5 bases and J lost 2, with 13 bases in between. Here the CDR3 reads CASSDYTGPKNIQYF. Written as DNA, the CDR3 is TGTGCCAGTAGTGATTATACAGGGCCCAAAAACATTCAGTACTTC.